The clone carrying this TCR beta chain was found many times. Its matching antigen is unknown. RNA transcripts were the template for amplifying TCR beta CDR3 regions. Using the HTBI primer set, a first-round RT-PCR was run on the TCR CDR3. MiXCR was run by TCRdb on the multiplex PCR reads, yielding one entry per CDR3 protein. The table records around 580,000 distinct CDR3 sequences, more than 45% of them present only once. The data belong to a study of T cells in Graves' hyperthyroidism and ophthalmopathy. Findings and caveats of the study: The majority of expanded thyroid clonotypes above 0.001 also appeared in blood. Ophthalmopathy cases were set apart from stable hyperthyroidism by a 13 V-J model.

Clinical symptoms, serum thyroxine and TRAb, thyroid ultrasound and orbital computed tomography together formed the diagnostic basis. Germline CDR1 is LNHNV and CDR2 is YYDKDF (reference sequence). CDR3 length equals 15 residues. V dropped 1 base and J dropped 8; count of bases not matched to a gene: 8. The rearrangement joins TRBV15 to TRBJ1-1; 9 bases are a match to TRBD1. This TCR was recovered from a woman in her late teens or twenties with Graves' hyperthyroidism. Specimen: peripheral blood or thyroid tissue (not recorded which). Written as DNA, the CDR3 is TGTGCCACCAGCAGAGTAGTAGGACAGGGGTCCGAAGCTTTCTTT. It is translated as CATSRVVGQGSEAFF. The full variable domain, its missing parts supplied by reference TRBV15 and TRBJ1-1, is DAMVIQNPRYQVTQFGKPVTLSCSQTLNHNVMYWYQQKSSQAPKLLFHYYDKDFNNEADTPDNFQSRRPNTSFCFLDIRSPGLGDTAMYLCATSRVVGQGSEAFFGQGTRLTVV.